Below are 27 T cell receptor beta chains sequenced from a single sample in a study of shared clonotypes between healthy human individuals. Data came from immunoSEQ multiplex PCR; TCRdb stores just in-frame clones and leaves some out. The sample contains roughly 1,100,000 clones, approximately 68% of which appear only once. Sequenced sample: memory CD4+ T cells sorted from blood. The subset denotes: CD45RA-negative fraction. All receptors come from a man in his late teens or twenties in good health.

This chain connects TRBV10-3 to TRBJ2-1, with 16 bases that match TRBD2. CDR1 is ENHRY, CDR2 SYGVKD, per germline. The CDR3 has 15 amino acids. V dropped 6 bases and J dropped 5; count of bases not matched to a gene: 1. CDR3 DNA sequence: TGTGCCATCAGGGGACTAGCGGGGGGGAACAATGAGCAGTTCTTC. It encodes CAIRGLAGGNNEQFF.

The V call is TRBV5-4, the J call TRBJ2-7, with a weak D call TRBD1 (5 bases). The CDR3 runs 15 residues. Germline CDR1 SGHNT, CDR2 YYREEE (reference sequence). V shed 2 bases and J shed 1 base, with 13 bases lying between them. CDR3 sequence: CASSFHRSLSYEQYF. CDR3 nucleotides: TGTGCCAGCAGCTTCCACAGGTCCCTATCCTACGAGCAGTACTTC.

On this clone itself: The sample has other DNA sequences that encode this CDR3 too. The J gene is TRBJ2-3, the V gene TRBV19; D is unresolved. Germline V lookup: CDR1 LNHDA, CDR2 SQIVND (reference sequence). This CDR3 region has 11 residues. Between the trimmed V and J ends, which lost 1 base and 6 bases, there was a span of 2 bases. The CDR3 DNA reads TGTGCCAGTAGTATAGGGGATACGCAGTATTTT. Amino acid sequence: CASSIGDTQYF.

This clone was observed a single time. This chain links TRBV9 with TRBJ2-1; tentatively, D is TRBD1 (6 bases). The V gene lost 0 bases and the J gene lost 3 bases, with 13 bases spanning the gap. Germline V gene sequence: CDR1 SGDLS, CDR2 YYNGEE. The CDR3 is 16 amino acids. The CDR3 sequence: CASSVEGTNLYNEQFF. DNA for the CDR3: TGTGCCAGCAGCGTAGAAGGGACAAATCTCTACAATGAGCAGTTCTTC.

The chain is built from TRBV7-2 and TRBJ2-7; 9 bases agree with TRBD2. The CDR3 sequence is 15 residues long. The V gene end was trimmed by 1 base and the J gene end by 6 bases; junction bases not matched to a gene: 7. From germline, CDR1 is SGHTA and CDR2 FQGNSA. The CDR3 nucleotides read TGTGCCAGCAGCTTAGAAGGGCGGGGGGGCACCGAGCAGTACTTC. This translates into CASSLEGRGGTEQYF. The variable domain in full, with the rest retrieved from reference TRBV7-2 and TRBJ2-7, is GAGVSQSPSNKVTEKGKDVELRCDPISGHTALYWYRQSLGQGLEFLIYFQGNSAPDKSGLPSDRFSAERTGGSVSTLTIQRTQQEDSAVYLCASSLEGRGGTEQYFGPGTRLTVT.

The chain carries TRBV28 and TRBJ2-1, with D perhaps being TRBD1 or TRBD2 (5 bases each). The germline gives CDR1 MDHEN, CDR2 SYDVKM. The CDR3 spans 16 residues. Trimming pared 5 bases from V and 0 bases from J, leaving 14 bases between. CDR3 loop: CASSRPGPSSYNEQFF. DNA of the CDR3: TGTGCCAGCAGTAGACCGGGACCCAGCTCCTACAATGAGCAGTTCTTC.

The chain carries TRBV6-5 and TRBJ2-7; TRBD2 agrees at 9 bases. CDR3 length equals 15 residues. In germline, CDR1 is MNHEY, CDR2 SVGAGI. Unmatched junction bases numbered 12, after V lost 5 bases and J lost 7 bases. The CDR3 DNA sequence: TGTGCCAGCAGTGCCGGCGGGAGGGCCTACGGAGAGCAGTACTTC. This gives the protein CASSAGGRAYGEQYF.

J is TRBJ2-1 and V is TRBV28, with 8 bases matching TRBD2. Germline values: CDR1 MDHEN, CDR2 SYDVKM. The CDR3 consists of 16 residues. J gave up 0 bases and V 8 bases, and 9 bases lay outside the gene matches. The CDR3 coding sequence is TGTGCCAGCCGGTCAGGACTAGCCTTCTCCTACAATGAGCAGTTCTTC. As protein: CASRSGLAFSYNEQFF.

This clone occurred many times. The CDR3 nucleotides are TGTGCCAGCAGCTTGGTGGGCGAGCAGTACTTC. It codes for CASSLVGEQYF. The chain couples TRBV5-6 to TRBJ2-7; no reliable D call. This CDR3 contains 11 residues. V was pared by 0 bases and J by 6 bases, with 4 bases between. CDR1 SGHDT and CDR2 YYEEEE come from the germline V gene.

The sample holds many counts of this clone. The chain couples TRBV5-1 to TRBJ2-7, with 10 bases lining up with TRBD1. V lost 4 bases and J lost 8; bases outside the gene matches: 9. The length of the CDR3 is 14 residues. Germline lookup yields CDR1 SGHRS and CDR2 YFSETQ. CDR3: CASSPGTGESKQYF. Here the CDR3 DNA reads TGCGCCAGCAGCCCCGGGACAGGGGAATCAAAGCAGTACTTC.

This chain uses TRBV4-3 with TRBJ2-1; D not certain. Trimming stripped 0 bases from V and 9 bases from J, with 12 bases between. CDR3 length equals 14 residues. The germline V gene has CDR1 LGHNA and CDR2 YSLEER. CDR3 bases: TGCGCCAGCAGCCAAGATGCGGCGGTAAGTGAGCAGTTCTTC. Encoded protein: CASSQDAAVSEQFF.

This clone has just a few counts. The chain has TRBV4-3 and TRBJ1-6, with unresolved D. Trimming shortened V by 0 bases and J by 7 bases, and 13 bases separated the two germline ends. CDR1 is LGHNA and CDR2 is YSLEER in the germline V gene. The CDR3 runs to 16 residues. Here the CDR3 DNA reads TGCGCCAGCAGCCAAGATGGCCAGGTCGGCAATTCACCCCTCCACTTT. Encoded protein: CASSQDGQVGNSPLHF.

The V gene is TRBV5-4, the J gene TRBJ2-5; TRBD1 might be the D (5 bases). V was clipped by 0 bases and J by 2 bases, with 11 bases between them. Germline V gene lookup returns CDR1 SGHNT and CDR2 YYREEE (reference sequence). CDR3 size: 15 residues. The DNA for the CDR3 is TGTGCCAGCAGCTTGGCGCAGGGCTCTCAAGAGACCCAGTACTTC. It is translated as CASSLAQGSQETQYF.

The chain carries TRBV6-5 and TRBJ1-2; 7 bases fit TRBD1. CDR3 size: 14 residues. Per germline, CDR1 MNHEY and CDR2 SVGAGI. Unmatched junction bases numbered 12, after V lost 6 bases and J lost 8 bases. CDR3: CASSYDRAVGGYTF. CDR3 nucleotides: TGTGCCAGCAGCTATGACAGGGCCGTTGGGGGCTACACCTTC.

The chain recombines TRBV27 with TRBJ1-4, with 8 bases fitting TRBD1. Trimming took 5 bases from V and 7 from J; bases not matched to a gene: 9. The CDR3 consists of 15 residues. Germline V gene sequence: CDR1 MNHEY, CDR2 SMNVEV (reference sequence). The CDR3 DNA reads TGTGCCAGCAGTAAGCGGACAGGGATGAGTGAAAAACTGTTTTTT. Protein product: CASSKRTGMSEKLFF.

This chain connects TRBV5-1 to TRBJ2-2; D remains unclear. Looked up from germline, CDR1 is SGHRS and CDR2 is YFSETQ. CDR3 length: 14 residues. V lost 3 bases and J lost 3, with 9 bases in between. The CDR3 DNA follows: TGCGCCAGCAGCTCGGACGGTTACACCGGGGAGCTGTTTTTT. Amino acids: CASSSDGYTGELFF.

The gene calls are TRBV28 and TRBJ2-7; 10 positions match TRBD2. Trimming cost V 4 bases and J 2 bases; bases outside gene matches: 5. Germline CDR1 MDHEN, CDR2 SYDVKM. There are 15 residues in the CDR3. CDR3 bases: TGTGCCAGCAGTTCCCCGAGCGGGGGGGCCTACGAGCAGTACTTC. Its protein product is CASSSPSGGAYEQYF.

V and J are TRBV2 and TRBJ1-2; 9 nucleotides match TRBD1. The J segment lost 7 bases and the V segment lost 5 bases, leaving 11 bases of the junction unmatched. CDR1 is SNHLY, CDR2 FYNNEI, per germline. The CDR3 length is 15 residues. The CDR3 coding sequence is TGTGCCAGCAGTTCTACGACAGGGGGGACGGCTGGCTACACCTTC. Its translation is CASSSTTGGTAGYTF.

As concerns this clone: The sample contains more than one DNA sequence encoding this CDR3. CDR3 residues: CASSRGLAGVNEQFF. As DNA, the CDR3 is TGTGCCAGCAGTCGCGGACTAGCGGGAGTCAATGAGCAGTTCTTC. The chain combines TRBV6-5 with TRBJ2-1, with 13 bases identical to TRBD2. In germline, CDR1 is MNHEY, CDR2 SVGAGI. J gave up 6 bases and V 5 bases, and 4 bases lay outside the gene matches. This CDR3 has 15 residues.

The CDR3, as DNA: TGTGCCAGCAGCAAAGCGCATCGACAGGGGATTTGTTGCACTGAAGCTTTCTTT. Residues: CASSKAHRQGICCTEAFF. This rearrangement joins TRBV21-1 to TRBJ1-1; the DNA was not used to check the table's D call, TRBD1. TRBV21-1 constitutes a pseudogene. The CDR3 spans 18 residues.

The chain links TRBV6-1 to TRBJ1-3; no clear D gene. Trimming removed 5 bases at V and 2 bases at J, with 7 bases between. CDR3 length: 13 amino acids. The germline V gene encodes CDR1 MNHNS and CDR2 SASEGT. In DNA form, the CDR3 reads TGTGCCAGCAGTTTCCCGACTGGAAACACCATATATTTT. It is translated as CASSFPTGNTIYF.

This clone was seen once. The genes are TRBV5-1 and TRBJ2-7; D might be TRBD1 (6 bases). From germline, CDR1 is SGHRS and CDR2 YFSETQ. Deletions cut 3 bases from V and 0 bases from J, with 16 bases between. The CDR3 contains 16 residues. CDR3 loop: CASSWGPQGSSYEQYF. DNA for the CDR3: TGCGCCAGCAGCTGGGGGCCGCAGGGTAGCTCCTACGAGCAGTACTTC.

This clone came up a few times. The chain recombines TRBV21-1 with TRBJ1-1; the table's TRBD1 call for D was not verified on the DNA. TRBV21-1 is a listed pseudogene. This CDR3 is 14 amino acids long. CDR3 DNA: TGTGCCAGCAGCTCTCGACAGGGATACACTGAAGCTTTCTTT. Its translation: CASSSRQGYTEAFF.

V usage is TRBV5-1 and J usage is TRBJ2-3; D not certain. The CDR3 covers 13 residues. Trimming removed 0 bases at V and 6 bases at J, with 8 bases between. The germline CDR1 and CDR2 sequences are SGHRS and YFSETQ. The CDR3 bases are TGCGCCAGCAGCTTGGCCCCCCTCGATACGCAGTATTTT. Translating gives CASSLAPLDTQYF.

The V and J genes are TRBV28 and TRBJ2-5, with D possibly TRBD2 on 6 matching bases. V gave up 5 bases and J gave up 3 bases, with 16 bases separating them. Germline assignment: CDR1 MDHEN and CDR2 SYDVKM. The CDR3 sequence is 15 residues long. The CDR3 region is CASSPAVRGKETQYF. CDR3 nucleotides: TGTGCCAGCAGTCCAGCCGTGCGGGGAAAAGAGACCCAGTACTTC.

This clone has a count of ten or more. The V call is TRBV2, the J call TRBJ2-2; no firm D call. The V gene's germline CDR1 is SNHLY and CDR2 FYNNEI. This CDR3 contains 13 residues. The V and J ends lost 5 bases and 3 bases respectively, with 7 bases between them. CDR3 nucleotide sequence: TGTGCCAGCAGTTCAGCCTACACCGGGGAGCTGTTTTTT. It specifies CASSSAYTGELFF.

This chain links TRBV6-5 with TRBJ2-5, with D maybe TRBD2 (5 bases). The CDR3 extends over 14 amino acids. Germline values: CDR1 MNHEY, CDR2 SVGAGI. The V end was cut by 6 bases, the J end by 0 bases, with 11 bases between. CDR3 sequence reads: CASRTLLDQETQYF. The CDR3 bases are TGTGCCAGCAGGACTCTACTAGACCAAGAGACCCAGTACTTC.